These T cell receptor beta chains were read from a single sample in a study of regulatory T cells in long-lasting Graves disease. TCRdb itself ran the multiplex PCR reads through MiXCR, one entry per CDR3 protein. Of about 660,000 distinct CDR3 sequences in the sample, 25% to 35% are singletons; the top ten hold around 40%. Sample: peripheral blood mononuclear cells (PBMCs), taken when the disease was refractory, from a patient treated with antithyroid drugs. The source is a female donor with Graves disease. Each CDR3 is given with its conserved first and last residue. The D gene is left open where the match is weak. Size tells how often a clone was seen (once, few, many) or the class of an expanded clone, and some rows leave it out.

d_gene | abundance | j_gene | v_gene | CDR3aa | CDR3nt
. | once | TRBJ2-2 | TRBV6-9 | CASSYIAEGWANTGELFF | TGTGCCAGCAGTTACATCGCCGAAGGGTGGGCAAACACCGGGGAGCTGTTTTTT
. | many | TRBJ1-4 | TRBV28 | CASSLSGAGEKLFF | TGTGCCAGCAGTTTATCAGGGGCGGGGGAAAAACTGTTTTTT
. | few | TRBJ2-7 | TRBV6-4 | CASSDPGTISYEQYF | TGTGCCAGCAGTGACCCCGGGACAATCTCCTACGAGCAGTACTTC
. | few | TRBJ1-6 | TRBV28 | CASNRGSSSPLHF | TGTGCCAGCAATAGAGGCAGTTCTTCACCCCTCCACTTT
. | many | TRBJ2-7 | TRBV28 | CASSPHGEQYF | TGTGCCAGCAGTCCGCATGGCGAGCAGTACTTC
. | . | TRBJ1-1 | TRBV29-1 | CSGGTRNTEAFF | TGCAGCGGAGGGACACGGAACACTGAAGCTTTCTTT
. | many | TRBJ2-5 | TRBV11-2 | CASRSQGTETQYF | TGTGCCAGCAGGTCACAGGGTACGGAGACCCAGTACTTC
. | . | TRBJ1-5 | TRBV6-2/TRBV6-3 | CASSDSSEGGQPQHF | TGTGCCAGCAGTGACTCGTCCGAGGGAGGTCAGCCCCAGCATTTT
. | few | TRBJ2-7 | TRBV19 | CASSMSGGAIYEQYF | TGTGCCAGTAGTATGTCTGGGGGCGCTATCTACGAGCAGTACTTC
. | . | TRBJ1-4 | TRBV11-2 | CASSLIGATNEKLFF | TGTGCCAGCAGCTTAATAGGGGCCACTAATGAAAAACTGTTTTTT
. | . | TRBJ1-1 | TRBV20-1 | CSAQRGVTEAFF | TGCAGTGCCCAGCGCGGGGTCACTGAAGCTTTCTTT
. | many | TRBJ1-1 | TRBV28 | CASSTGRVDTEAFF | TGTGCCAGCAGTACGGGGCGGGTTGACACTGAAGCTTTCTTT
. | many | TRBJ1-2 | TRBV28 | CASRGQPAGYTF | TGTGCCAGCCGGGGACAACCGGCAGGCTACACCTTC
TRBD1 | . | TRBJ1-5 | TRBV12-3/TRBV12-4 | CASSLGQGGINQPQHF | TGTGCCAGCAGTTTGGGACAGGGTGGTATCAATCAGCCCCAGCATTTT
. | . | TRBJ2-7 | TRBV6-2/TRBV6-3 | CASSGWTGTEIYEQYF | TGTGCCAGCAGTGGATGGACCGGGACGGAAATCTACGAGCAGTACTTC
. | . | TRBJ2-3 | TRBV24-1 | CATSDLGRGDTQYF | TGTGCCACCAGTGATTTAGGCAGGGGAGATACGCAGTATTTT
TRBD1 | few | TRBJ1-2 | TRBV5-1 | CASSLEFQGQGYGYTF | TGCGCCAGCAGCTTGGAGTTTCAGGGACAGGGCTATGGCTACACCTTC
TRBD1 | . | TRBJ1-2 | TRBV7-9 | CACSWPGTGYGYTF | TGTGCCTGCAGCTGGCCCGGGACAGGTTACGGCTACACCTTC
. | many | TRBJ1-4 | TRBV11-2 | CASSLAGMNEKLFF | TGTGCCAGCAGCTTAGCAGGGATGAATGAAAAACTGTTTTTT
TRBD2 | few | TRBJ2-4 | TRBV20-1 | CSAFSPTSARGGAKNIQYF | TGCAGTGCTTTTTCCCCGACTAGCGCCAGAGGGGGAGCCAAAAACATTCAGTACTTC
. | many | TRBJ1-5 | TRBV20-1 | CSASSGSGNQPQHF | TGCAGTGCTAGTTCGGGCTCCGGCAATCAGCCCCAGCATTTT
. | . | TRBJ1-6 | TRBV7-9 | CASSRDTQNSPLHF | TGTGCCAGCAGCCGGGACACCCAAAATTCACCCCTCCACTTT
. | few | TRBJ1-2 | TRBV12-3/TRBV12-4 | CASSLAQASYGYTF | TGTGCCAGCAGTTTAGCTCAGGCGTCCTATGGCTACACCTTC
TRBD2 | . | TRBJ2-1 | TRBV18 | CASSHRTSGSGNEQFF | TGTGCCAGCTCCCACCGGACTAGCGGGAGTGGGAATGAGCAGTTCTTC
TRBD2 | . | TRBJ2-7 | TRBV9 | CASSVGLAGAYEQYF | TGTGCCAGCAGCGTAGGGCTAGCGGGGGCCTACGAGCAGTACTTC
. | . | TRBJ1-3 | TRBV7-9 | CASSPDRFGNTIYF | TGTGCCAGCAGCCCAGACAGGTTTGGAAACACCATATATTTT
TRBD1 | many | TRBJ1-2 | TRBV29-1 | CSVEARQGESYTF | TGCAGCGTTGAAGCGAGACAGGGGGAAAGCTACACCTTC
. | . | TRBJ1-4 | TRBV3-1 | CASSQELSSGQHEKLFF | TGTGCCAGCAGCCAAGAATTGTCTTCAGGCCAACATGAAAAACTGTTTTTT
. | few | TRBJ1-5 | TRBV30 | CAWGTDQPQHF | TGTGCCTGGGGAACAGATCAGCCCCAGCATTTT
. | . | TRBJ1-2 | TRBV4-1 | CASSPGRPNYGYTF | TGCGCCAGCAGCCCGGGACGGCCCAACTATGGCTACACCTTC
. | few | TRBJ1-1 | TRBV6-1 | CASSPRDSTGAFF | TGTGCCAGCAGTCCCCGGGACTCCACGGGGGCTTTCTTT
. | once | TRBJ1-4 | TRBV10-3 | CANSGSEHEKLFF | TGTGCCAACAGTGGCTCGGAACATGAAAAACTGTTTTTT
TRBD1 | once | TRBJ1-3 | TRBV19 | CASRAETGVFGNTIYF | TGTGCCAGTAGGGCCGAAACAGGGGTCTTTGGAAACACCATATATTTT
. | many | TRBJ1-2 | TRBV28 | CASSLSTGKNSYTF | TGTGCCAGCAGTCTAAGCACAGGGAAGAATAGCTACACCTTC
. | few | TRBJ2-2 | TRBV7-9 | CASSLATWLADTGELFF | TGTGCCAGCAGCTTAGCGACTTGGCTAGCTGACACCGGGGAGCTGTTTTTT
. | few | TRBJ1-1 | TRBV5-1 | CASRGGLSEAFF | TGCGCCAGCCGGGGGGGCCTATCTGAAGCTTTCTTT
. | few | TRBJ1-1 | TRBV5-6 | CASSRPDGPHTEAFF | TGTGCCAGCAGCAGACCCGACGGGCCCCACACTGAAGCTTTCTTT
. | few | TRBJ1-4 | TRBV29-1 | CSVEGTGEKLFF | TGCAGCGTTGAAGGTACAGGTGAAAAACTGTTTTTT
. | . | TRBJ2-1 | TRBV2 | CASSASAVGYNEQFF | TGTGCCAGCAGTGCATCGGCGGTAGGCTACAATGAGCAGTTCTTC
TRBD1 | few | TRBJ1-1 | TRBV5-1 | CASSLVLRQGGTEAFF | TGCGCCAGCAGCTTGGTACTTAGACAGGGCGGCACTGAAGCTTTCTTT
TRBD1 | many | TRBJ1-4 | TRBV29-1 | CSVDTGTGNEKLFF | TGCAGCGTTGACACCGGGACAGGCAACGAAAAACTGTTTTTT
TRBD2 | . | TRBJ2-7 | TRBV6-2/TRBV6-3 | CASSTIAGYEQYF | TGTGCCAGCAGTACGATAGCGGGTTACGAGCAGTACTTC
. | few | TRBJ1-1 | TRBV19 | CASERNTEAFF | TGTGCCTCGGAGCGGAACACTGAAGCTTTCTTT
. | . | TRBJ1-6 | TRBV5-1 | CASSLDPISSPLHF | TGCGCCAGCAGCTTGGACCCCATTAGTTCACCCCTCCACTTT
. | few | TRBJ1-1 | TRBV18 | CASSPKAEAFF | TGTGCCAGCTCACCCAAGGCTGAAGCTTTCTTT
. | . | TRBJ1-5 | TRBV30 | CAWSKMAGQPQHF | TGTGCCTGGAGTAAAATGGCAGGGCAGCCCCAGCATTTT
. | few | TRBJ1-6 | TRBV20-1 | CSARVPGQADNSPLHF | TGCAGTGCTAGAGTCCCGGGGCAGGCAGATAATTCACCCCTCCACTTT
. | few | TRBJ2-3 | TRBV27 | CASNLASSPGSYTQYF | TGTGCCAGCAATCTCGCCTCTAGTCCGGGCAGTTATACGCAGTATTTT
. | . | TRBJ2-3 | TRBV7-2 | CASSLGLPTDTQYF | TGTGCCAGCAGCTTAGGGTTACCCACAGATACGCAGTATTTT
. | . | TRBJ2-4 | TRBV15 | CATSRDRGELDIQYF | TGTGCCACCAGCAGAGATCGAGGAGAACTGGACATTCAGTACTTC
TRBD1 | few | TRBJ1-1 | TRBV6-1 | CASSKQGALMNTEAFF | TGTGCCAGCAGTAAACAGGGGGCCCTAATGAACACTGAAGCTTTCTTT
. | few | TRBJ1-5 | TRBV12-3/TRBV12-4 | CASSLYRDNQPQHF | TGTGCCAGCAGTCTCTACAGGGACAATCAGCCCCAGCATTTT
. | few | TRBJ1-6 | TRBV20-1 | CSAGRQASSYNSPLHF | TGCAGTGCTGGGAGACAGGCAAGCTCCTATAATTCACCCCTCCACTTT
. | few | TRBJ1-4 | TRBV11-2 | CASSSPRPKYEKLFF | TGTGCCAGCAGCTCCCCAAGGCCGAAATATGAAAAACTGTTTTTT